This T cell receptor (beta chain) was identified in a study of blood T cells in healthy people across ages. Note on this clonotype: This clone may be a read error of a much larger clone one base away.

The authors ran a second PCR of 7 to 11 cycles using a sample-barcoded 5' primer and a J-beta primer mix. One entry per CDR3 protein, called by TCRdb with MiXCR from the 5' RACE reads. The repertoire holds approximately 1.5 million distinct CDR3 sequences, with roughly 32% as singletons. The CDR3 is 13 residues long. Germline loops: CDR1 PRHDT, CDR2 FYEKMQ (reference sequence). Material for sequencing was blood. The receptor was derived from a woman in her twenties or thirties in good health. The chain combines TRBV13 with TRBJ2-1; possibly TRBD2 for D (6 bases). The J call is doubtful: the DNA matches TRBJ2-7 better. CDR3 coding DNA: TGTGCCAGCAGCGCGACTAGTCTGAATGAGCAGTACTTC. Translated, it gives CASSATSLNEQYF.